This T cell receptor beta chain comes out of a study of blood T cell repertoires in COVID-19. Clones were read by immunoSEQ multiplex PCR, and TCRdb kept only the in-frame ones, dropping some. The table includes 150,000 to 200,000 clones, about 82% detected once. From germline, CDR1 is SGHNT and CDR2 YYREEE (reference sequence). J was trimmed by 0 bases and V by 0 bases; bases with no gene match: 5. The length of the CDR3 is 17 residues. The sequencing input was PBMCs or T cells enriched from blood (not recorded which). This chain connects TRBV5-4 to TRBJ1-3; TRBD1 aligns across 8 bases. The origin of this receptor is a young woman who had recovered from COVID-19. DNA for the CDR3: TGTGCCAGCAGCTTGGGACAGGGGATAATCTCTGGAAACACCATATATTTT. Its translation: CASSLGQGIISGNTIYF.